The clone carrying this T cell receptor delta chain was detected a few times. Antigen: not known. Trimming took 2 bases from V and 3 from J; bases not matched to a gene: 10. Per the germline V gene, CDR1 is TSWWSYY and CDR2 is QGS. This CDR3 comprises 17 residues. Sequences come from RNA converted to cDNA by reverse transcription. Multiplex PCR used pooled V-gene forward primers and a constant-region reverse primer to amplify CDR3s. TCRdb redid the clone calls on the multiplex PCR reads with CATT. The table includes 21,000 or so delta-chain clones, 7.5% to 9% detected once. These data come from a study of Vδ1+ human thymocytes. Study-level findings and limits: Highly polyclonal TRG and TRD repertoires with Gaussian CDR3 length distributions appeared in thymus. Approximately 19% of thymic delta-chain sequences were Vdelta2, with few Vdelta3, unlike blood Vdelta1+ controls.

The gene calls are TRDV1 and TRDJ1, with 9 bases fitting TRDD3. The sequenced sample consisted of Vdelta1+ gamma-delta thymocytes from the thymus. The subset: FACS-sorted CD3+ TCRalphabeta- TCRVdelta1+ TCRVdelta2- thymocytes. This receptor was identified in a child in the first two years of life who had congenital heart surgery. The CDR3 spells CALGESYWGTSSDKLIF. The CDR3 DNA is TGTGCTCTTGGGGAATCCTACTGGGGGACCTCCTCCGATAAACTCATCTTT.